There are a few counts of the clone carrying this T cell receptor beta chain. TCRdb re-derived calls from the RT-PCR reads in MiXCR, one entry per CDR3 protein. The data show more than 550,000 distinct CDR3 sequences, approximately 14% seen once. The sample taken for sequencing was memory CD4+ T cells from blood. The origin of this receptor is a female donor in good health, serving as a healthy control.

The CDR3 region is CASSSVPGVSGANVLTF. The CDR3 DNA follows: TGCGCCAGCAGCTCGGTCCCGGGAGTCTCTGGGGCCAACGTCCTGACTTTC. This chain uses TRBV5-1 with TRBJ2-6; D is possibly TRBD2 (6 bases). The CDR3 runs 17 residues. V lost 3 bases and J 0 bases, leaving 13 bases between the germline ends. Germline assignment: CDR1 SGHRS and CDR2 YFSETQ.